At least ten counts were recorded for the clone carrying this TCR beta chain. Its specificity is unknown. Compared with germline, one end of the junction differs, possibly owing to a read error. This specimen comes from a study of response to subunit inactivated influenza vaccine. Overall study findings and caveats: The authors put forward the suggestion that each seasonal influenza vaccination may bring in only a limited number of new T cells.

TCRdb redid the calling of the RT-PCR reads with MiXCR, one entry per CDR3 protein. Among 600,000 to 850,000 distinct CDR3 sequences listed, around 15% were seen once. This CDR3 spans 14 amino acids. The V gene's germline CDR1 is SGHRS and CDR2 YFSETQ. The input for sequencing was PBMCs from blood, taken 14 to 15 days before vaccination. This chain uses TRBV5-1 with TRBJ1-1; D is possibly TRBD1 (6 bases). The sequence was collected from a middle-aged man who received an inactivated influenza vaccine. DNA of the CDR3: TGTGCCAGCAGCTTAGGGGGACGGAACACTGAAGCTTTCTTT. This sequence encodes CASSLGGRNTEAFF. The whole variable domain, filled in from reference TRBV5-1 and TRBJ1-1, reads KAGVTQTPRYLIKTRGQQVTLSCSPISGHRSVSWYQQTPGQGLQFLFEYFSETQRNKGNFPGRFSGRQFSNSRSEMNVSTLELGDSALYLCASSLGGRNTEAFFGQGTRLTVV.